These T cell receptor beta chains were read from a single sample in a study of T cell repertoires in cytomegalovirus infection. TCRdb analysed the reads with MiXCR anew, one entry per CDR3 protein. The table records some 900,000 distinct CDR3 sequences, roughly 33% of them present only once. No antigen has been identified for these receptors. The sequenced sample was cultured CD8+ T cells from PBMCs, obtained from culture after CMV antigen stimulation. These receptors were obtained from a human donor in good health (CMV status not recorded). Some clones in this sample may be carry-over from other donors' samples. The conserved cysteine and the conserved F or W are not part of the CDR3 here.

V gene,CDR3 protein
TRBV7-2,ASSAPTGWGRTYEQY
TRBV12-3/TRBV12-4,ASTLSGGLSNEQY
TRBV9,ASSPRFAGQNTDTQY
TRBV7-6,ASSLPGPPATNEKLF
TRBV12-3/TRBV12-4,ASSLEAITEAF
TRBV4-3,ASSQDEGISGANVLT
TRBV7-9,ASSTGRGNTEAF
TRBV27,ASSLLYLNSYNSPLH
TRBV5-4,ASSLGDRAGYEQY
TRBV28,ASSFPGGAVTEAF
TRBV11-2,ASSRTGFEQF
TRBV11-2,ASSAAGGWYNEQF
TRBV6-1,AAGHRTDTQY
TRBV27,ASSSHQGTIYGYT
TRBV3-1,ASSQVLDGYT
TRBV29-1,SVQTHKLF
TRBV3-1,ASSQDVTDQLNTEAF
TRBV5-4,ASSLRRERGISSQF
TRBV29-1,SATQGTGTEAF
TRBV11-2,ASSSWHRGQGLGGNTEAF
TRBV20-1,SARSLAGGHQETQY
TRBV10-3,AISEFTIAGGYNEQF
TRBV7-6,ASTLTQGAGYT
TRBV12-3/TRBV12-4,ASRATGGNQPQH
TRBV6-1,ASTPQGADTGELF
TRBV6-5,ASKQGANQPQH
TRBV7-8,ASSLKAEETQY
TRBV6-1,ASSEAVWSGNTIY
TRBV5-4,ASSGGDVPYEQY
TRBV12-3/TRBV12-4,ASSLAGPVPSSGNTIY
TRBV7-8,ASSTHIAGSGTGELF
TRBV27,ASTPGTGSTDTQY
TRBV12-3/TRBV12-4,ASIPRDRATGELF
TRBV27,ASSGTGGTQPQH